The rows below give T cell receptor beta chains drawn from one sample of a study of T cells after yellow fever vaccination. From the 5' RACE reads, TCRdb called clonotypes with MiXCR, one entry per CDR3 protein. This table holds approximately 300,000 distinct CDR3 sequences, around 6.8% found once. The specimen was PBMCs, collected about 49 days after the first yellow fever vaccination. These receptors came from a man aged 18 to 30 who received the YFV17D yellow fever vaccine. Each CDR3 is given with its conserved first and last residue. The order of the fields is V gene, CDR3 length, D gene, J gene, CDR3 protein. The D gene is left open where the match is weak.

>TRBV10-3|14|NA|TRBJ2-5
CAISEIRGRETQYF
>TRBV10-3|16|TRBD2|TRBJ2-1
CAISSGLAGGHHEQFF
>TRBV21-1|20|NA|TRBJ2-6
CASSNIQRESNDSGANVLTF
>TRBV20-1|13|NA|TRBJ2-5
CSAKRRGGETQYF
>TRBV6-5|13|NA|TRBJ1-5
CASSYSGMEPQHF
>TRBV5-1|20|NA|TRBJ2-6
CASSLAGGRTASLGANVLTF
>TRBV10-3|15|TRBD2|TRBJ2-5
CAISPSGEYQETQYF
>TRBV29-1|15|NA|TRBJ2-3
CSSLVVGTPTDTQYF
>TRBV4-3|16|TRBD1|TRBJ1-1
CASSPRTGEWSTEAFF
>TRBV6-1|14|NA|TRBJ1-5
CASSPQQGYQPQHF
>TRBV6-2/TRBV6-3|15|NA|TRBJ2-7
CASTLLAPGSYEQYF
>TRBV10-3|14|NA|TRBJ2-3
CAIAQGLVTDTQYF
>TRBV19|12|NA|TRBJ1-5
CASRSINQPQHF
>TRBV2|15|TRBD2|TRBJ2-1
CASRGTSGSYNEQFF
>TRBV6-5|15|NA|TRBJ2-3
CASSYSGGQADTQYF
>TRBV28|12|TRBD1|TRBJ1-2
CASTPDRKIYTF
>TRBV7-9|14|NA|TRBJ1-2
CASSAQLINYGYTF
>TRBV5-1|16|NA|TRBJ2-5
CASSREATDLWETQYF
>TRBV29-1|13|TRBD1|TRBJ2-2
CSAEDRGTGELFF
>TRBV20-1|15|TRBD1|TRBJ2-7
CSANNPGQGAYEQYF
>TRBV5-1|14|NA|TRBJ2-5
CASSVGFNGETQYF
>TRBV5-1|13|NA|TRBJ2-3
CASSDLNTDTQYF
>TRBV27|16|TRBD2|TRBJ2-3
CASSLDPAGGPDTQYF
>TRBV5-1|14|NA|TRBJ2-3
CASSLGRHTDTQYF
>TRBV12-3/TRBV12-4|12|NA|TRBJ1-1
CASSTGQNEAFF
>TRBV5-1|16|NA|TRBJ2-1
CASSLATAPPHNEQFF
>TRBV7-2|17|NA|TRBJ1-5
CASSLGWGIYSNQPQHF
>TRBV9|15|TRBD1|TRBJ1-4
CASSVAQGLGEKLFF
>TRBV7-8|16|NA|TRBJ2-1
CASTQRGFISYNEQFF
>TRBV19|16|NA|TRBJ1-5
CASSMEQALRNQPQHF
>TRBV7-8|15|NA|TRBJ1-6
CATHLARGKESPLHF
>TRBV12-3/TRBV12-4|13|NA|TRBJ1-6
CASSSGFTSPLHF
>TRBV14|15|NA|TRBJ1-2
CASTPGGQHGYGYTF
>TRBV29-1|13|NA|TRBJ2-1
CSFSREAWNEQFF
>TRBV5-5|13|NA|TRBJ2-7
CASSLGGLYEQYF
>TRBV7-8|17|TRBD1|TRBJ2-3
CASSSGWSTGGADTQYF
>TRBV7-2|12|NA|TRBJ2-7
CASSRPHYEQYF